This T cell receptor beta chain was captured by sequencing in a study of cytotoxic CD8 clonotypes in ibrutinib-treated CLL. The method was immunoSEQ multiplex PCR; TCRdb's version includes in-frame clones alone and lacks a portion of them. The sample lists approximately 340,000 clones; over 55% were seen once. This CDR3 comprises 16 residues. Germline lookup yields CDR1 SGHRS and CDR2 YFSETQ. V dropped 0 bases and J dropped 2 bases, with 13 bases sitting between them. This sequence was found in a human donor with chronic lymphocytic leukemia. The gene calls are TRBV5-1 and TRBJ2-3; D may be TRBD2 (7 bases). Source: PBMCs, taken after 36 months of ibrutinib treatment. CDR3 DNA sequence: TGCGCCAGCAGCTTGGTCTCGGGGGGCTACACAGATACGCAGTATTTT. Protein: CASSLVSGGYTDTQYF.